Presented here are 23 T cell receptor beta chains from one specimen sequenced in a study of control samples from healthy donors and cancer patients (dated by TCRdb to 2020 to 2021). Library preparation was by the immunoSEQ multiplex PCR assay. TCRdb holds this immuneACCESS table with in-frame rearrangements only. Some clones are missing; in checked studies, unresolved V genes explain under half, and the rest has no known cause. The sample table holds around 67,000 clones, of which approximately 89% were seen once. In total, the top ten clones hold over 4.5% of the sample. Sequencing used PBMCs. The receptors originated from a man between 60 and 75 years old with colorectal cancer.

The V gene is TRBV7-8, the J gene TRBJ1-3; D not certain. Per germline, CDR1 SGHVS and CDR2 FQNEAQ. There are 17 residues in the CDR3. The V gene lost 0 bases and the J gene lost 0 bases, with 12 bases spanning the gap. CDR3 sequence (DNA): TGTGCCAGCAGCTTAGCGGCGGTCCGAACCTCTGGAAACACCATATATTTT. Encoded protein: CASSLAAVRTSGNTIYF. Drawing the rest from reference TRBV7-8 and TRBJ1-3, the complete variable domain is GAGVSQSPRYKVAKRGQDVALRCDPISGHVSLFWYQQALGQGPEFLTYFQNEAQLDKSGLPSDRFFAERPEGSVSTLKIQRTQQEDSAVYLCASSLAAVRTSGNTIYFGEGSWLTVV.

This chain links TRBV19 with TRBJ2-1; D unclear. The CDR3 contains 15 residues. Germline V gene data show CDR1 as LNHDA and CDR2 as SQIVND (reference sequence). V was cut by 3 bases and J by 9 bases, with 18 bases left in between. CDR3 coding DNA: TGTGCCAGTAGTATGCAGTCGGGCTTGGATAGTGAGCAGTTCTTC. Translation gives CASSMQSGLDSEQFF.

This chain links TRBV19 with TRBJ1-2; 9 bases agree with TRBD1. V dropped 1 base and J dropped 4; count of bases not matched to a gene: 4. This CDR3 region has 15 residues. Germline CDR1 reads LNHDA; CDR2 reads SQIVND (reference sequence). The CDR3 protein is CASSIGTGGAYGYTF. The DNA of the CDR3 is TGTGCCAGTAGTATAGGAACAGGGGGCGCCTATGGCTACACCTTC. Filled out from reference TRBV19 and TRBJ1-2, the complete variable domain reads DGGITQSPKYLFRKEGQNVTLSCEQNLNHDAMYWYRQDPGQGLRLIYYSQIVNDFQKGDIAEGYSVSREKKESFPLTVTSAQKNPTAFYLCASSIGTGGAYGYTFGSGTRLTVV.

The chain employs TRBV6-5 and TRBJ2-3; 9 bases fit TRBD2. Looked up from germline, CDR1 is MNHEY and CDR2 is SVGAGI. This CDR3 comprises 13 residues. Trimming removed 7 bases from V and 4 bases from J; junction bases left unmatched: 3. The CDR3 DNA reads TGTGCCAGCACTAGCGGGGCATCAGATACGCAGTATTTT. This codes for CASTSGASDTQYF.

The chain combines TRBV12-3 or TRBV12-4 with TRBJ1-6; D not resolved. This CDR3 has 13 residues. V lost 1 base and J 8 bases, leaving 6 bases between the germline ends. The CDR3 loop is CASSLGEHSPLHF. CDR3 nucleotide sequence: TGTGCCAGCAGTTTAGGAGAGCATTCACCCCTCCACTTT.

This clone was observed a handful of times. This chain uses TRBV11-2 with TRBJ2-6; TRBD1 aligns across 12 bases. Trimming at V came to 5 bases and at J to 2 bases, leaving 4 bases not matched to a gene. Germline V gene data show CDR1 as SGHAT and CDR2 as FQNNGV. This CDR3 has 17 amino acids. CDR3 sequence reads: CASSPRDRGPGANVLTF. Written as DNA, the CDR3 is TGTGCCAGCAGCCCCCGGGACAGGGGGCCTGGGGCCAACGTCCTGACTTTC.

Only one count was recorded for this clone. CDR3 sequence: CASSLTGTSSYNEQFF. DNA for the CDR3: TGTGCCAGCAGCTTAACCGGGACTAGCTCCTACAATGAGCAGTTCTTC. The chain combines TRBV7-3 with TRBJ2-1; 8 bases are shared with TRBD2. CDR3 length equals 16 residues. The V segment lost 0 bases and the J segment 0 bases; nucleotides outside the gene matches: 1. Per the germline V gene, CDR1 is SGHTA and CDR2 is FQGTGA.

This clone was counted between two and nine times. The rearrangement uses TRBV19 and TRBJ1-1; unclear D gene. The germline V and J ends were trimmed by 9 bases and 1 base, with 9 bases remaining between them. This CDR3 comprises 12 residues. In germline, CDR1 is LNHDA, CDR2 SQIVND (reference sequence). CDR3 sequence (DNA): TGTGCCAGCGGAGAGAGGAACACTGAAGCTTTCTTT. Its protein product is CASGERNTEAFF.

V and J are TRBV4-1 and TRBJ2-1; 10 positions match TRBD2. CDR3 length equals 16 residues. CDR1 is MGHRA, CDR2 YSYEKL, per germline. Germline trimming cut 0 bases from V and 5 bases from J; bases unmatched to any gene: 4. This CDR3 reads CASSQDKSGGDNEQFF. The DNA of the CDR3 is TGCGCCAGCAGCCAAGATAAGAGCGGGGGGGACAATGAGCAGTTCTTC.

The chain links TRBV2 to TRBJ2-2; 10 bases align to TRBD2. Germline CDR1 reads SNHLY; CDR2 reads FYNNEI. The CDR3 sequence is 14 residues long. The junction had 7 bases not matched to a gene; V was cut back by 10 bases and J by 5 bases. In nucleotides, the CDR3 is TGTGCCACCCCTAGCGGGGGACCGACCGGGGAGCTGTTTTTT. It codes for CATPSGGPTGELFF.

The rearrangement uses TRBV19 and TRBJ1-2; no firm D call. V was cut by 10 bases and J by 0 bases, with 9 bases left in between. The CDR3 covers 12 residues. Germline V CDR1 and CDR2: LNHDA, SQIVND (reference sequence). The CDR3 nucleotides read TGTGCCACTGGGCCTCCTAACTATGGCTACACCTTC. Its translation: CATGPPNYGYTF.

This clone was detected only a few times. The chain employs TRBV2 and TRBJ1-2; D unclear. Germline assignment: CDR1 SNHLY and CDR2 FYNNEI. The V and J ends lost 7 bases and 8 bases respectively, with 23 bases between them. This CDR3 has 15 amino acids. CDR3 amino acids: CASKALSGPLGGYTF. In DNA form, the CDR3 reads TGTGCCAGCAAGGCCCTTAGCGGACCACTCGGGGGCTACACCTTC.

V usage is TRBV7-9 and J usage is TRBJ2-1; 7 nucleotides agree with TRBD2. The junction had 15 bases not matched to a gene; V was cut back by 6 bases and J by 10 bases. The CDR3 spans 15 residues. Germline lookup yields CDR1 SEHNR and CDR2 FQNEAQ (reference sequence). CDR3 amino acids: CASSPLRGDLLEQFF. CDR3 sequence (DNA): TGTGCCAGCAGTCCCCTTCGGGGGGATCTCTTGGAGCAGTTCTTC.

CDR3 coding DNA: TGTGCCAGCACCCAGGGGGGGAATAGCAATCAGCCCCAGCATTTT. Residues: CASTQGGNSNQPQHF. The chain combines TRBV21-1 with TRBJ1-5. TRBV21-1 is deemed a pseudogene. There are 15 residues in the CDR3.

This sequence joins TRBV5-1 and TRBJ2-7; D is undetermined. V was shortened by 4 bases and J by 5 bases, with 10 bases between the two germline ends. Germline CDR1 reads SGHRS; CDR2 reads YFSETQ. The length of the CDR3 is 12 residues. CDR3 DNA sequence: TGCGCCAGCAGCCTGGGGTTGGACGAGCAGTACTTC. It codes for CASSLGLDEQYF. Supplemented by reference TRBV5-1 and TRBJ2-7, the full variable domain reads KAGVTQTPRYLIKTRGQQVTLSCSPISGHRSVSWYQQTPGQGLQFLFEYFSETQRNKGNFPGRFSGRQFSNSRSEMNVSTLELGDSALYLCASSLGLDEQYFGPGTRLTVT.

This clone was counted between two and nine times. This chain links TRBV10-3 with TRBJ1-5; D uncertain. Germline-derived CDR1 and CDR2 are ENHRY and SYGVKD. The V end was cut by 3 bases, the J end by 9 bases, with 15 bases between. The length of the CDR3 is 14 residues. The CDR3 region is CAISERGGDRPQHF. DNA for the CDR3: TGTGCCATCAGTGAAAGAGGTGGGGATCGGCCCCAGCATTTT.

This chain links TRBV6-5 with TRBJ1-2; the match to TRBD1 covers 7 bases. V gave up 8 bases and J gave up 7 bases; unmatched junction bases: 7. This CDR3 has 12 residues. The germline CDR1 and CDR2 sequences are MNHEY and SVGAGI. CDR3: CASGRQGSGYTF. CDR3 nucleotide sequence: TGTGCCAGCGGTAGACAGGGAAGTGGCTACACCTTC.

V gene TRBV9 combines with J gene TRBJ2-1; TRBD2 might be the D (6 bases). Germline CDR1 reads SGDLS; CDR2 reads YYNGEE. The CDR3 is made up of 17 amino acids. Trimming shortened V by 4 bases and J by 1 base, and 18 bases separated the two germline ends. Written as DNA, the CDR3 is TGTGCCAGCAGCCCCCGGTATGGTGCGGGGTCCTACAATGAGCAGTTCTTC. It yields the protein CASSPRYGAGSYNEQFF.

The rearrangement links TRBV5-1 to TRBJ2-7; D tentatively fits TRBD1 or TRBD2 (6 bases each). V was clipped by 1 base and J by 7 bases, with 15 bases between them. This CDR3 is built from 14 residues. CDR1 is SGHRS and CDR2 is YFSETQ in the germline V gene. The CDR3 DNA is TGCGCCAGCAGCTTGTCCCCGGGGGCGGAAGAGCAGTACTTC. Translating gives CASSLSPGAEEQYF.

The CDR3 DNA reads as TGTGCCAGCAGTGAGGCGACTAGCGGGGCTGGCAATGAGCAGTTCTTC. Residues: CASSEATSGAGNEQFF. This chain joins TRBV2 and TRBJ2-1, with 11 bases lining up with TRBD2. Germline values: CDR1 SNHLY, CDR2 FYNNEI. CDR3 length: 16 amino acids. The V and J ends lost 3 bases and 6 bases, in that order; junction bases with no gene match: 7.

This chain connects TRBV30 to TRBJ2-2; D is tentatively TRBD1 or TRBD2 (7 bases each). The CDR3 is made up of 15 amino acids. CDR1 is GTSNPN and CDR2 is SVGIG in the germline V gene (reference sequence). V was clipped by 4 bases and J by 0 bases, with 12 bases between them. The CDR3: CAWKGGTANTGELFF. The CDR3 bases are TGTGCCTGGAAGGGGGGGACAGCGAACACCGGGGAGCTGTTTTTT.

This clone was counted a few times. This chain joins TRBV7-9 and TRBJ1-1, with D unclear. CDR3 size: 13 residues. Trimming removed 3 bases from V and 7 bases from J, with 12 bases in between. The V gene's germline CDR1 is SEHNR and CDR2 FQNEAQ (reference sequence). The CDR3 bases are TGTGCCAGCAGCTTGGATCCGGGAGATGAAGCTTTCTTT. Translating gives CASSLDPGDEAFF. Drawing the rest from reference TRBV7-9 and TRBJ1-1, the complete variable domain is DTGVSQNPRHKITKRGQNVTFRCDPISEHNRLYWYRQTLGQGPEFLTYFQNEAQLEKSRLLSDRFSAERPKGSFSTLEIQRTEQGDSAMYLCASSLDPGDEAFFGQGTRLTVV.

The V gene is TRBV5-1, the J gene TRBJ2-7; 8 nucleotides agree with TRBD1. In germline, CDR1 is SGHRS, CDR2 YFSETQ. The CDR3 length is 15 residues. Germline trimming cut 3 bases from V and 5 bases from J; bases unmatched to any gene: 10. The CDR3 spells CASSSKGPGGDEQYF. The DNA of the CDR3 is TGCGCCAGCAGCTCTAAAGGGCCAGGGGGCGACGAGCAGTACTTC.